The clone carrying this T cell receptor (beta chain) was observed a few times. TCRdb analysed the reads with MiXCR anew, one entry per CDR3 protein. This table has approximately 700,000 distinct CDR3 sequences, 35% to 45% appearing once. The data belong to a study of T cell repertoires in cytomegalovirus infection. Trimming cost V 3 bases and J 8 bases; bases outside gene matches: 15. In germline, CDR1 is SEHNR, CDR2 FQNEAQ (reference sequence). CDR3 size: 18 residues. V is TRBV7-9 and J is TRBJ2-3; 12 bases line up with TRBD1. The receptor was isolated from a human donor in good health (CMV status not recorded). Some clones in this sample may be carry-over from other donors' samples. What was sequenced was PBMCs. CDR3 region: CASSLFSARDRGLGTQYF. CDR3 in DNA: TGTGCCAGCAGCTTGTTTTCGGCCCGGGACAGGGGGCTGGGTACGCAGTATTTT.